This TCR beta chain comes out of a study of identical twins. Unique molecular identifiers were present on cDNA, and template switching added a universal primer site. TCRdb reanalysed the 5' RACE reads using MiXCR and keeps one entry per CDR3 protein. The table includes about 280,000 distinct CDR3 sequences, more than 6.5% detected once. The germline gives CDR1 LNHNV, CDR2 YYDKDF (reference sequence). The CDR3 contains 15 residues. V lost 1 base and J lost 1; bases outside the gene matches: 0. This clonotype has ten or more counts. The antigen is unknown. Findings and limits, study-wide: Alpha sequences that were out-of-frame and twin-shared showed an excess of low generation probability.

These data are also associated with another study on yellow fever vaccine responses in identical twins.

V and J are TRBV15 and TRBJ2-1, with 8 positions matching TRBD1. Sequencing input: memory (CD45RO+) T cells sorted from blood. The TCR originated in a woman under 30 in good health. This chain's CDR3 is CATSRGQGSYNEQFF. For the CDR3, the DNA is TGTGCCACCAGCAGAGGACAGGGGTCCTACAATGAGCAGTTCTTC.